These T cell receptor beta chains were read from a single sample in a study of T-cell memory formation after mild COVID-19. From the 5' RACE reads, TCRdb called clonotypes with MiXCR, one entry per CDR3 protein. The sample shows 380,000 or so distinct CDR3 sequences, roughly 14% of them seen only once. Sequenced: PBMCs or a T cell subset sorted from them (not recorded which). The source is a man aged 18 to 30 who had mild COVID-19 (a few samples of this study predate the infection). Cell type and time point are not known. The CDR3 runs from the conserved cysteine through the conserved F or W. Each record gives: V gene, D gene, J gene, clone size, CDR3 protein, CDR3 DNA. D genes are given only for firm matches. Size is omitted from some rows. Given values are once, few, many or a class for expanded clones.

v_call: TRBV27; d_call: NA; j_call: TRBJ1-6; clone_size: few; cdr3_aa: CASSNALGGSPLHF; cdr3_nt: TGTGCCAGCAGTAACGCGCTGGGCGGTTCACCCCTCCACTTT
v_call: TRBV27; d_call: NA; j_call: TRBJ1-2; clone_size: few; cdr3_aa: CASRGGGPSYGYTF; cdr3_nt: TGTGCCAGCCGTGGGGGGGGCCCTTCCTATGGCTACACCTTC
v_call: TRBV4-2; d_call: TRBD1; j_call: TRBJ2-6; clone_size: NA; cdr3_aa: CASSRDPDRVLLSGANVLTF; cdr3_nt: TGTGCCAGCAGCCGAGATCCGGACAGGGTCCTCCTCTCTGGGGCCAACGTCCTGACTTTC
v_call: TRBV9; d_call: TRBD2; j_call: TRBJ2-5; clone_size: NA; cdr3_aa: CASSVRGQETQYF; cdr3_nt: TGTGCCAGCAGCGTGCGGGGGCAAGAGACCCAGTACTTC
v_call: TRBV5-1; d_call: TRBD1; j_call: TRBJ2-1; clone_size: few; cdr3_aa: CASSLYPGQGYNEQFF; cdr3_nt: TGCGCCAGCAGCCTCTACCCGGGACAGGGGTACAATGAGCAGTTCTTC
v_call: TRBV7-9; d_call: NA; j_call: TRBJ2-3; clone_size: many; cdr3_aa: CASSSSGPADTQYF; cdr3_nt: TGTGCCAGCAGCTCCAGCGGGCCCGCAGATACGCAGTATTTT
v_call: TRBV7-2; d_call: TRBD1; j_call: TRBJ2-1; clone_size: NA; cdr3_aa: CASSLYPGQGARNEQFF; cdr3_nt: TGTGCCAGCAGCTTATACCCTGGACAGGGGGCGAGGAATGAGCAGTTCTTC
v_call: TRBV5-1; d_call: TRBD1; j_call: TRBJ2-1; clone_size: NA; cdr3_aa: CASSLRRTGKNEQFF; cdr3_nt: TGCGCCAGCAGCCTCAGAAGGACAGGAAAAAATGAGCAGTTCTTC
v_call: TRBV5-1; d_call: NA; j_call: TRBJ2-5; clone_size: NA; cdr3_aa: CGSSLGGPLETQYF; cdr3_nt: TGCGGCAGCAGCTTGGGGGGGCCACTAGAGACCCAGTACTTC
v_call: TRBV27; d_call: TRBD1; j_call: TRBJ1-2; clone_size: few; cdr3_aa: CASSPRTGTYYGYTF; cdr3_nt: TGTGCCAGCAGTCCCCGGACAGGAACCTACTATGGCTACACCTTC
v_call: TRBV20-1; d_call: TRBD2; j_call: TRBJ2-1; clone_size: many; cdr3_aa: CSARDPATSGDYNEQFF; cdr3_nt: TGCAGTGCTAGAGATCCCGCGACTAGCGGGGACTACAATGAGCAGTTCTTC
v_call: TRBV12-3/TRBV12-4; d_call: NA; j_call: TRBJ1-5; clone_size: NA; cdr3_aa: CASSHRFSNQPQHF; cdr3_nt: TGTGCCAGCAGCCACAGGTTTAGCAATCAGCCCCAGCATTTT
v_call: TRBV13; d_call: NA; j_call: TRBJ1-2; clone_size: NA; cdr3_aa: CASSFFGSPVGGYTF; cdr3_nt: TGTGCCAGCAGCTTTTTTGGCAGCCCCGTCGGTGGCTACACCTTC
v_call: TRBV7-3; d_call: NA; j_call: TRBJ2-3; clone_size: NA; cdr3_aa: CASSLNTSFPPGTDTQYF; cdr3_nt: TGTGCCAGCAGCCTTAACACTAGCTTTCCACCAGGCACAGATACGCAGTATTTT
v_call: TRBV5-1; d_call: NA; j_call: TRBJ1-2; clone_size: many; cdr3_aa: CASSLGGIDYGYTF; cdr3_nt: TGCGCCAGCAGCTTGGGAGGCATTGACTATGGCTACACCTTC
v_call: TRBV10-3; d_call: NA; j_call: TRBJ1-1; clone_size: NA; cdr3_aa: CAISPRGGVREAFF; cdr3_nt: TGTGCCATCAGTCCCAGGGGCGGGGTTCGGGAAGCTTTCTTT
v_call: TRBV7-9; d_call: TRBD1; j_call: TRBJ1-2; clone_size: few; cdr3_aa: CASSSDLPGQGYGYTF; cdr3_nt: TGTGCCAGCAGCTCAGATCTTCCGGGACAGGGATATGGCTACACCTTC
v_call: TRBV4-1; d_call: NA; j_call: TRBJ2-7; clone_size: many; cdr3_aa: CASSPVGGRGSSYEQYF; cdr3_nt: TGCGCCAGCAGCCCGGTCGGTGGCCGGGGCAGCTCCTACGAGCAGTACTTC
v_call: TRBV5-1; d_call: NA; j_call: TRBJ2-3; clone_size: NA; cdr3_aa: CASSLAGGGLRTDTQYF; cdr3_nt: TGCGCCAGCAGCTTGGCGGGGGGCGGCCTACGCACAGATACGCAGTATTTT